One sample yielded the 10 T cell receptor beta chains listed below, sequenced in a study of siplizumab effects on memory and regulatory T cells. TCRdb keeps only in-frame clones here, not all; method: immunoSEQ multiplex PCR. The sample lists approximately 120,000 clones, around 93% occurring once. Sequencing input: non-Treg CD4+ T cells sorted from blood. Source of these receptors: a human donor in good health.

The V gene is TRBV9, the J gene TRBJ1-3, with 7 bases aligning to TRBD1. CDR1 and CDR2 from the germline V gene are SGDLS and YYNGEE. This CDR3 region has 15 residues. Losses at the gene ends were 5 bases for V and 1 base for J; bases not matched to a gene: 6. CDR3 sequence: CASSEGQASGNTIYF. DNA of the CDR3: TGTGCCAGCAGTGAAGGACAGGCTTCTGGAAACACCATATATTTT.

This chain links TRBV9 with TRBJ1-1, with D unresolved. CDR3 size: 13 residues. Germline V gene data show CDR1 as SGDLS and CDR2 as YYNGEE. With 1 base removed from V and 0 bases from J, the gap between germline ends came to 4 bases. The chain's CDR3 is CASSVTLNTEAFF. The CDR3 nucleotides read TGTGCCAGCAGCGTAACCTTGAACACTGAAGCTTTCTTT. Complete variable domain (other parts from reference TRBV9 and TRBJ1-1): DSGVTQTPKHLITATGQRVTLRCSPRSGDLSVYWYQQSLDQGLQFLIQYYNGEERAKGNILERFSAQQFPDLHSELNLSSLELGDSALYFCASSVTLNTEAFFGQGTRLTVV.

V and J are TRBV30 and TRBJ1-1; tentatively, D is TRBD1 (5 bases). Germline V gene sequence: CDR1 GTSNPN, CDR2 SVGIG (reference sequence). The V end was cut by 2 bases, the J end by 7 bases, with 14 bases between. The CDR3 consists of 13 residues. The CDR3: CAWSSIRGLEAFF. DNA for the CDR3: TGTGCCTGGAGTAGCATTCGGGGCCTTGAAGCTTTCTTT. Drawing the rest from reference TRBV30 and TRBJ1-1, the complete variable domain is SQTIHQWPATLVQPVGSPLSLECTVEGTSNPNLYWYRQAAGRGLQLLFYSVGIGQISSEVPQNLSASRPQDRQFILSSKKLLLSDSGFYLCAWSSIRGLEAFFGQGTRLTVV.

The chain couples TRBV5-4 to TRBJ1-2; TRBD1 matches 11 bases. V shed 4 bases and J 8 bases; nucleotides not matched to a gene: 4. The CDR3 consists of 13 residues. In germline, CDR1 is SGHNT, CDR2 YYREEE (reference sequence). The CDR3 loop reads CASSGQGAGGYTF. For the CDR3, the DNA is TGTGCCAGCAGCGGACAGGGGGCAGGGGGCTACACCTTC.

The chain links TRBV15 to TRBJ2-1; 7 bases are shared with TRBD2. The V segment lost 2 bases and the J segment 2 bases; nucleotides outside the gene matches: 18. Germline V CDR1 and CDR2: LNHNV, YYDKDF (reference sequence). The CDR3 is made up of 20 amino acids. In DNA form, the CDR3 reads TGTGCCACCAGCAGATTCCCGGGACTATCAATCAATGGAACCTACAATGAGCAGTTCTTC. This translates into CATSRFPGLSINGTYNEQFF.

The CDR3 DNA follows: TGTGCCAGCAGCTTAACAGGGGTTGGGTATAATTCACCCCTCCACTTT. The encoded protein is CASSLTGVGYNSPLHF. V is TRBV7-9 and J is TRBJ1-6; 7 bases align to TRBD1. The junction had 5 bases not matched to a gene; V was cut back by 2 bases and J by 4 bases. Per germline, CDR1 SEHNR and CDR2 FQNEAQ (reference sequence). The CDR3 totals 16 residues.

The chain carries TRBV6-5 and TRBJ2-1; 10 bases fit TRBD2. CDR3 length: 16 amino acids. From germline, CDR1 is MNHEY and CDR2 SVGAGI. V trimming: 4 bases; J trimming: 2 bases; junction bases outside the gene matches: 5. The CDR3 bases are TGTGCCAGCAGTTCCACGAGCGGGGGGGCCTACAATGAGCAGTTCTTC. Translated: CASSSTSGGAYNEQFF.

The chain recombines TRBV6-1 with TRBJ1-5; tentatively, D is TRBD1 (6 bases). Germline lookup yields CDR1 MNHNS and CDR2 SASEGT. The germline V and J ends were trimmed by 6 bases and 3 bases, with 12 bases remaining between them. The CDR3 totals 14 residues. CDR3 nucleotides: TGTGCCAGCAGCCTACAGGGCTTCAATCAGCCCCAGCATTTT. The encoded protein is CASSLQGFNQPQHF.

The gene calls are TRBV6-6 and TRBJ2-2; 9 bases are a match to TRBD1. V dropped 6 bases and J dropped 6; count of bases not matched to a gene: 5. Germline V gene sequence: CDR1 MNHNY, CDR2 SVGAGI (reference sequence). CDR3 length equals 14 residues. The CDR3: CASRIQGAAGELFF. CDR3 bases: TGTGCCAGCAGGATACAGGGGGCAGCCGGGGAGCTGTTTTTT.

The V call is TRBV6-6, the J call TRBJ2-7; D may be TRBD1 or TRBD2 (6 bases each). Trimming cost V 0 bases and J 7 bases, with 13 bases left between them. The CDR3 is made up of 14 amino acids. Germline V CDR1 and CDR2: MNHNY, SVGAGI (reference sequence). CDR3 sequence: CASSYSGGLREQYF. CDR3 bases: TGTGCCAGCAGTTACTCAGGGGGGCTAAGGGAGCAGTACTTC.